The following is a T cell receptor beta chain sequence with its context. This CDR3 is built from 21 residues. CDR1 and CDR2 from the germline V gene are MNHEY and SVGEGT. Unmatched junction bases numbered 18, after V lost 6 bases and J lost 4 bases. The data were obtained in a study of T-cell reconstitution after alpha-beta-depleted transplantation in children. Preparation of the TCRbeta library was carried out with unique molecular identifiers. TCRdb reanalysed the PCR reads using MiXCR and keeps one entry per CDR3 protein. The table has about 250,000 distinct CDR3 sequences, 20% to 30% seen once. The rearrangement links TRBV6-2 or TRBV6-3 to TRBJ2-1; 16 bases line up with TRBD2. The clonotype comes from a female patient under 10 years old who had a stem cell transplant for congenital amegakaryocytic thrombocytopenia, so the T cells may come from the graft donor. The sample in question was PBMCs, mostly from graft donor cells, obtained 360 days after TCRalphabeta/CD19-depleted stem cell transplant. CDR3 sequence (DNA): TGTGCCAGCAGCCCTACTTTGGGGACTAGCGGGAGGGCCGGCGATTACAATGAGCAGTTCTTC. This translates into CASSPTLGTSGRAGDYNEQFF.